What follows is one T cell receptor (beta chain) and its context. Its antigen is still unknown. These data belong to a study of neoadjuvant anti-PD-1 for oral cavity cancer. Points from the study as a whole: Treg/Th17 ratio rose with pretreatment blood and fell with post-treatment tumor TCRbeta clonality.

Losses at the gene ends were 5 bases for V and 7 bases for J; bases not matched to a gene: 8. Germline lookup yields CDR1 SEHNR and CDR2 FQNEAQ (reference sequence). The length of the CDR3 is 14 residues. Most PBMC samples had approximately 480 ng input DNA in six replicates. Assay used: immunoSEQ multiplex PCR; TCRdb lists only in-frame clones, some missing. The repertoire holds about 68,000 clones, with about 85% as singletons. Time point reported: after neoadjuvant nivolumab, at surgical resection. This TCR was recovered from a person between 35 and 79 years old with oral cavity squamous cell carcinoma. Here the sequenced sample was PBMCs, taken after nivolumab (anti-PD-1) treatment. The J gene is TRBJ2-5, the V gene TRBV7-9, with TRBD1 matching 9 bases. CDR3 nucleotides: TGTGCCAGCAGCCCGAGGACAGGGGTAGTGACCCAGTACTTC. It specifies CASSPRTGVVTQYF.